The subject of this entry is one TCR beta chain. In the authors' methods: Reference gene primer amplification yielded estimated nucleated cell counts. Assay: immunoSEQ multiplex PCR; the TCRdb copy retains only in-frame clones and omits some. V and J calls and clone size are those listed in that table; D and trimming were worked out from the DNA. The data hold about 130,000 clones, with about 79% observed a single time. Assignments of participants to cohorts depended upon their own reported clinical history. This entry comes from a study of blood T cell repertoires in COVID-19. With V trimmed by 4 bases and J by 0 bases, 5 bases remained unmatched. Per germline, CDR1 SGHNT and CDR2 YYREEE (reference sequence). The CDR3 runs to 16 residues.

The sequence was collected from a man aged 50-60 years who had recovered from COVID-19. The chain carries TRBV5-4 and TRBJ2-3, with 10 nucleotides matching TRBD2. The sample taken for sequencing was PBMCs or T cells enriched from blood (not recorded which). This CDR3 reads CASSVSLAGSTDTQYF. CDR3 DNA: TGTGCCAGCAGCGTTTCACTAGCGGGGAGCACAGATACGCAGTATTTT.